This T cell receptor (beta chain) was recorded in a study of T cell repertoires in cytomegalovirus infection. Turning to the study itself: In public TCR beta signatures, there were indications of both CMV infection and matching HLA type.

TCRdb reprocessed the reads via MiXCR and lists one record per CDR3 protein. The profile covers under 250,000 distinct CDR3 sequences, with around an eighth appearing a single time and under 2% taken by the ten largest. The CDR3 contains 14 residues. Looked up from germline, CDR1 is SGHTA and CDR2 is FQGNSA. Between the trimmed V and J ends, which lost 5 bases and 6 bases, there was a span of 15 bases. This clonotype was seen at least ten times. Specimen: PBMCs. The rearrangement joins TRBV7-2 to TRBJ2-3; D is perhaps TRBD2 (6 bases). The sequence derives from a human donor in good health (CMV status not recorded). Some clones in this sample may be carry-over from other donors' samples. The CDR3 DNA follows: TGTGCCAGCAGCCCGACGGGAGTCGTCGATACGCAGTATTTT. Translation: CASSPTGVVDTQYF.